This is a list of T cell receptor beta chains from one sample in a study of T-cell memory formation after mild COVID-19. TCRdb reanalysed the 5' RACE reads using MiXCR and keeps one entry per CDR3 protein. The sample comprises tens of thousands of distinct CDR3 sequences, 6.6% of which are singletons, and roughly 0.79% rests with the top ten. The material sequenced was PBMCs or a T cell subset sorted from them (not recorded which). These receptors came from an adult who had mild COVID-19 (a few samples of this study predate the infection). Cell type and time point are not known. Both conserved end residues are part of each CDR3. The D gene is left open where the match is weak. Clone size is shown for a subset of rows, as once, few, many or a class of expanded clone.

d_gene | j_gene | v_gene | abundance | CDR3nt | CDR3aa
TRBD1 | TRBJ2-7 | TRBV5-1 | many | TGCGCCAGCAGCCTCGGACAGGGAAGGTACGAGCAGTACTTC | CASSLGQGRYEQYF
- | TRBJ1-1 | TRBV7-2 | few | TGTGCCAGCAGCATCAGGGAGGTCGGCACTGAAGCTTTCTTT | CASSIREVGTEAFF
- | TRBJ2-3 | TRBV7-9 | many | TGTGCCAGCAGCTTAACCGGGCCACTCGGCACAGATACGCAGTATTTT | CASSLTGPLGTDTQYF
- | TRBJ1-3 | TRBV5-1 | - | TGCGCCAGCAGCCGGTCCAGGGACACCATATATTTT | CASSRSRDTIYF
- | TRBJ2-2 | TRBV19 | - | TGTGCCAGTAGTATCAGGCAGGGGCTGAACACCGGGGAGCTGTTTTTT | CASSIRQGLNTGELFF
TRBD1 | TRBJ2-7 | TRBV12-3/TRBV12-4 | many | TGTGCCAGCAGTTTATCCCACGGGACAGATACCTACGAGCAGTACTTC | CASSLSHGTDTYEQYF
- | TRBJ1-1 | TRBV6-2/TRBV6-3 | - | TGTGCCAGCAGTTACGACACAGGGTTGGTCACTGAAGCTTTCTTT | CASSYDTGLVTEAFF
- | TRBJ1-1 | TRBV9 | - | TGTGCCAGCAGCGCCGGAGGTCAGGCGAACACTGAAGCTTTCTTT | CASSAGGQANTEAFF
TRBD1 | TRBJ1-5 | TRBV6-2/TRBV6-3 | - | TGTGCCAGCAGGCGCGCAGGGGGCGCCAATCAGCCCCAGCATTTT | CASRRAGGANQPQHF
TRBD2 | TRBJ2-2 | TRBV18 | few | TGTGCCAGCTCACCGGGACCGGGAGGAAGGGAGCTGTTTTTT | CASSPGPGGRELFF
TRBD1 | TRBJ2-1 | TRBV7-6 | many | TGTGCCAGCAGCTCCGGGACAGGGTGGTCCTACAATGAGCAGTTCTTC | CASSSGTGWSYNEQFF
- | TRBJ2-5 | TRBV7-9 | many | TGTGCCAGCAGCTTAAGTCCCGAGACCCAGTACTTC | CASSLSPETQYF
- | TRBJ2-3 | TRBV12-3/TRBV12-4 | medium-sized | TGTGCCAGCATATTTTCGAGGGCAGATACGCAGTATTTT | CASIFSRADTQYF
- | TRBJ2-1 | TRBV15 | - | TGTGCCACCAGCAGAGGGGGGATCTATGAGAATGAGCAGTTCTTC | CATSRGGIYENEQFF
- | TRBJ2-3 | TRBV7-9 | - | TGTGCCAGCAGCAAACTAACAGATACGCAGTATTTT | CASSKLTDTQYF
TRBD2 | TRBJ2-1 | TRBV5-5 | few | TGTGCCAGCAGCCTGATGGGCGGGAGCTACAATGAGCAGTTCTTC | CASSLMGGSYNEQFF
TRBD1 | TRBJ1-2 | TRBV18 | - | TGTGCCAGCTCACCGGACAGGGCCTATGGCTACACCTTC | CASSPDRAYGYTF
- | TRBJ2-2 | TRBV29-1 | many | TGCAGCGTATCGGACCAAATGGCGTCCGGGCCCACCGGGGAGCTGTTTTTT | CSVSDQMASGPTGELFF
TRBD2 | TRBJ2-1 | TRBV9 | - | TGTGCCAGCAGCCCAATCGGGACTAGCGGGGGGGTGCAGTTCTTC | CASSPIGTSGGVQFF
- | TRBJ1-2 | TRBV12-3/TRBV12-4 | - | TGTGCCAGCAGTTTAGGGCAGGGATACGGCTACACCTTC | CASSLGQGYGYTF
TRBD1 | TRBJ1-5 | TRBV12-3/TRBV12-4 | many | TGTGCCAGCAGTTTAGGGGGACAGGGAATTCAGCCCCAGCATTTT | CASSLGGQGIQPQHF
- | TRBJ2-7 | TRBV5-5 | many | TGTGCCAGCAGGCATTCTCGGGACCGCCTCTACGAGCAGTACTTC | CASRHSRDRLYEQYF
TRBD1 | TRBJ2-7 | TRBV4-2 | many | TGTGCCAGCAGCCAGACCGGGACAGGAATATTCGAGCAGTACTTC | CASSQTGTGIFEQYF
- | TRBJ2-5 | TRBV30 | - | TGTGCCTGGAGTGTTTCAACTGGTAGAGGCCAAGAGACCCAGTACTTC | CAWSVSTGRGQETQYF
TRBD1 | TRBJ1-1 | TRBV20-1 | many | TGCAGTGCTAACCCGACAGGGGTGAACACTGAAGCTTTCTTT | CSANPTGVNTEAFF
- | TRBJ1-2 | TRBV6-6 | - | TGTGCCAGCCAGGGGATGGGCTATGGCTACACCTTC | CASQGMGYGYTF
- | TRBJ2-5 | TRBV11-1 | - | TGTGCCAGCAGCTTAGATAGTGGAATTCAAGAGACCCAGTACTTC | CASSLDSGIQETQYF
- | TRBJ2-7 | TRBV12-3/TRBV12-4 | many | TGTGCCAGCAGTCCGGGAGGGCAGGGGGACGAGCAGTACTTC | CASSPGGQGDEQYF
TRBD2 | TRBJ2-7 | TRBV7-2 | few | TGTGCCAGCAGCTTGGTTGCGGGGGGTCACAGCTCCTACGAGCAGTACTTC | CASSLVAGGHSSYEQYF
TRBD1 | TRBJ1-3 | TRBV5-1 | many | TGCGCCAGCAGCTTGGCGACAGGGCCCGGAAACACCATATATTTT | CASSLATGPGNTIYF
- | TRBJ1-5 | TRBV6-1 | few | TGTGCCAGCAGTGACAGGGGCGGCAGCAATCAGCCCCAGCATTTT | CASSDRGGSNQPQHF
TRBD1 | TRBJ2-5 | TRBV5-4 | - | TGTGCCAGCAGCCAGGACAGGGGTGAGACCCAGTACTTC | CASSQDRGETQYF
- | TRBJ2-5 | TRBV7-2 | many | TGTGCCAGCAGCCGAGTAGGGGGGACCCAGTACTTC | CASSRVGGTQYF
- | TRBJ2-2 | TRBV24-1 | few | - | CATSRPYYPGQRTPGSCFF
- | TRBJ2-1 | TRBV6-6 | many | TGTGCCAGCAGCGGAACCAGCTCCTACAATGAGCAGTTCTTC | CASSGTSSYNEQFF
- | TRBJ1-4 | TRBV5-1 | - | TGCGCCAGCAGAAGGTCTTCAACTAATGAAAAACTGTTTTTT | CASRRSSTNEKLFF
TRBD1 | TRBJ2-7 | TRBV5-1 | - | TGCGCCAGCAGCACGGGACAGGGGAGCTCCTACGAGCAGTACTTC | CASSTGQGSSYEQYF
- | TRBJ1-5 | TRBV6-1 | many | TGTGCCAGCAGTTTTACAGGTTATAGCAATCAGCCCCAGCATTTT | CASSFTGYSNQPQHF
- | TRBJ1-1 | TRBV28 | many | TGTGCCAGCAGTTTAATATTAGGGGGGAACACTGAAGCTTTCTTT | CASSLILGGNTEAFF
TRBD2 | TRBJ2-1 | TRBV4-1 | many | TGCGCCAGCAGCCAAGAGGCTAGCGGGCAATTTAATGAGCAGTTCTTC | CASSQEASGQFNEQFF
- | TRBJ2-1 | TRBV12-3/TRBV12-4 | many | TGTGCCAGCAGTTTAGCAAGCGGAAACTCCTACAATGAGCAGTTCTTC | CASSLASGNSYNEQFF
TRBD1 | TRBJ2-1 | TRBV5-5 | many | TGTGCCAGCAGCTTGGCCCCATCTTGGGGGACAGGGTTGGGTGAGCAGTTCTTC | CASSLAPSWGTGLGEQFF
- | TRBJ2-2 | TRBV7-2 | many | TGTGCCAGCAGCCCTACCAGTTTGCGCGCGCCGAACACCGGGGAGCTGTTTTTT | CASSPTSLRAPNTGELFF
TRBD2 | TRBJ2-1 | TRBV6-5 | many | TGTGCCAGCAGTCAACCGGGACTAGCGGTGCAGTTCTTC | CASSQPGLAVQFF
TRBD1 | TRBJ1-4 | TRBV4-3 | many | TGCGCCAGCAGCCAAGGAAGACAGGGTTTTGAAAAACTGTTTTTT | CASSQGRQGFEKLFF
- | TRBJ2-5 | TRBV29-1 | many | TGCAGCGGTACTGCGAGGCGGGGGCGGGAGACCCAGTACTTC | CSGTARRGRETQYF
- | TRBJ2-1 | TRBV7-3 | many | TGTGCCAGCAGCCCAAGCGGGACAGGAGCCTACAATGAGCAGTTCTTC | CASSPSGTGAYNEQFF
TRBD2 | TRBJ2-1 | TRBV6-1 | - | TGTGCCAGCAGTGATTTCCTAGCGGGAGGGGGTAATGAGCAGTTCTTC | CASSDFLAGGGNEQFF
- | TRBJ1-5 | TRBV20-1 | - | TGCAGTGCCCCCAGGGAGGGGTCATATAGCAATCAGCCCCAGCATTTT | CSAPREGSYSNQPQHF
- | TRBJ1-2 | TRBV7-2 | many | TGTGCCAGCGGACTTAACAGGGTGGACTATGGCTACACCTTC | CASGLNRVDYGYTF
TRBD1 | TRBJ2-7 | TRBV29-1 | many | TGCAGCGCTGAAGGACAGGGGGCGCGGGAGCAGTACTTC | CSAEGQGAREQYF
- | TRBJ2-7 | TRBV29-1 | - | TGCAGCGTTGATTCAGGCGGAAACTACGAGCAGTACTTC | CSVDSGGNYEQYF
- | TRBJ2-3 | TRBV7-9 | many | TGTGCCAGCAGCCGAGCGACAGGCGGCACAGATACGCAGTATTTT | CASSRATGGTDTQYF